The rows below give T cell receptor beta chains drawn from one sample of a study of CD8 T cells in ankylosing spondylitis. Each CDR3 protein is one row after TCRdb ran MiXCR on the 5' RACE reads. The sample records nearly 350,000 distinct CDR3 sequences, approximately 14% being singletons. The sample comprised blood, either unsorted or a sorted T cell fraction (not recorded which). These receptors all come from a male donor with ankylosing spondylitis or in good health (not recorded which). Both conserved end residues are part of each CDR3. A D gene is named only where the DNA matches it firmly. Clone size is stated in some rows and not others, as once, few, many or a class when expanded.

TRBV29-1	TRBJ2-1	.	.	TGCAGCGTTAGGCTAGCTTTGGATGAGCAGTTCTTC	CSVRLALDEQFF
TRBV5-1	TRBJ2-3	few	.	TGCGCCAGCAGCTCAATACAGCCCGCAGATACGCAGTATTTT	CASSSIQPADTQYF
TRBV12-3/TRBV12-4	TRBJ1-6	.	.	TGTGCCAGCAGCCCCCAGGGCGGTAATTCACCCCTCCACTTT	CASSPQGGNSPLHF
TRBV20-1	TRBJ1-1	.	.	TGCAGTGCTCTTAGAGGCGGGAAGCTTGAAGCTTTCTTT	CSALRGGKLEAFF
TRBV5-1	TRBJ1-6	few	.	TGCGCCAGCAGCTTGGTGGGATCGAGCTCCTATAATTCACCCCTCCACTTT	CASSLVGSSSYNSPLHF
TRBV5-6	TRBJ2-2	few	.	TGTGCCAGCAGCCCCTATATCGGGGGATCGAACACCGGGGAGCTGTTTTTT	CASSPYIGGSNTGELFF
TRBV9	TRBJ2-7	.	TRBD2	TGTGCCAGCAGCGCAACCTCAGCGGGGCCTCCATACGAGCAGTACTTC	CASSATSAGPPYEQYF
TRBV12-3/TRBV12-4	TRBJ2-4	few	.	TGTGCCAGCAGCTCGACTACCTCCAAAAACATTCAGTACTTC	CASSSTTSKNIQYF
TRBV7-2	TRBJ2-3	few	TRBD2	TGTGCCAGCAGCTCAGGGACTAGCGGGGCCACCGGGAGTACGCAGTATTTT	CASSSGTSGATGSTQYF
TRBV20-1	TRBJ2-2	.	TRBD2	TGCAGTGCTGCGAGAAGCGGGGGAAATCTGGGGGAGCTGTTTTTT	CSAARSGGNLGELFF
TRBV20-1	TRBJ2-3	.	.	TGCAGCCTCCCCGCTAGCACAGATACGCAGTATTTT	CSLPASTDTQYF
TRBV5-1	TRBJ2-3	.	TRBD2	TGCGCCAGCAGCTTGGAAGGTAGCGGGGGGGCAGATACGCAGTATTTT	CASSLEGSGGADTQYF
TRBV27	TRBJ2-7	few	.	TGTGCCAGCAGTTTATCGCGCTTAGGAGGGTACGAGCAGTACTTC	CASSLSRLGGYEQYF
TRBV29-1	TRBJ2-1	.	.	TGCAGCGTTGAAGATTTCGTACGCGGAGGGGTCAATGAGCAGTTCTTC	CSVEDFVRGGVNEQFF
TRBV5-1	TRBJ1-6	.	TRBD1	TGCGCCAGCAGCTCTACAGGGGCTGGAAGCTCCTATAATTCACCCCTCCACTTT	CASSSTGAGSSYNSPLHF
TRBV27	TRBJ1-2	.	.	TGTGCCAGCAGTTGGGCACGAGGGGCCTATGGCTACACCTTC	CASSWARGAYGYTF
TRBV5-1	TRBJ2-5	few	TRBD1	TGCGCCAGCAGCGCGGGAACAGGGGGCGAAGAGACCCAGTACTTC	CASSAGTGGEETQYF
TRBV11-3	TRBJ2-5	.	.	TGTGCCAGCAGCCCCACCCGGGGATCCGAGACCCAGTACTTC	CASSPTRGSETQYF